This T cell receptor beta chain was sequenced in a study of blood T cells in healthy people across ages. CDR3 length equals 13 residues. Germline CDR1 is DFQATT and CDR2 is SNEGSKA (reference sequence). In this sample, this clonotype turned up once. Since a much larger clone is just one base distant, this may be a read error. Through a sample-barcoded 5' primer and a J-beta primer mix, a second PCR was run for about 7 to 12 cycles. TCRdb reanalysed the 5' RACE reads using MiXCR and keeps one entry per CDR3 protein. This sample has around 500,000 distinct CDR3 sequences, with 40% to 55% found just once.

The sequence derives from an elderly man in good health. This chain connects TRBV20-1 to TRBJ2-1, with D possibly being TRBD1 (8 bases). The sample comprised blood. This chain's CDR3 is CASSTGGDNGQFF. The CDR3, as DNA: TGCGCCTCGAGTACAGGGGGGGACAATGGGCAGTTCTTC.